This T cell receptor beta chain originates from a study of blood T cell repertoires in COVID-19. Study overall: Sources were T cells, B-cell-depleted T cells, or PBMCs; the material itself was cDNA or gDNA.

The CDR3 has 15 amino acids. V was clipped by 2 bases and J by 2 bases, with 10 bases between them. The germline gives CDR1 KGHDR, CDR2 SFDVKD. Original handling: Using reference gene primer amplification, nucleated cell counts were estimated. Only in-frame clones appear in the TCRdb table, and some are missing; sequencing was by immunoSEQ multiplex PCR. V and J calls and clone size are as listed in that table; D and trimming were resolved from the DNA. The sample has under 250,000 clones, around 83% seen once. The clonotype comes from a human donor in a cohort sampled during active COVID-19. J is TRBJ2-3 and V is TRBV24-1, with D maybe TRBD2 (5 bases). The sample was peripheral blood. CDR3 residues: CATSDSGLLTDTQYF. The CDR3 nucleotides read TGTGCCACCAGTGATTCGGGGTTACTCACAGATACGCAGTATTTT.